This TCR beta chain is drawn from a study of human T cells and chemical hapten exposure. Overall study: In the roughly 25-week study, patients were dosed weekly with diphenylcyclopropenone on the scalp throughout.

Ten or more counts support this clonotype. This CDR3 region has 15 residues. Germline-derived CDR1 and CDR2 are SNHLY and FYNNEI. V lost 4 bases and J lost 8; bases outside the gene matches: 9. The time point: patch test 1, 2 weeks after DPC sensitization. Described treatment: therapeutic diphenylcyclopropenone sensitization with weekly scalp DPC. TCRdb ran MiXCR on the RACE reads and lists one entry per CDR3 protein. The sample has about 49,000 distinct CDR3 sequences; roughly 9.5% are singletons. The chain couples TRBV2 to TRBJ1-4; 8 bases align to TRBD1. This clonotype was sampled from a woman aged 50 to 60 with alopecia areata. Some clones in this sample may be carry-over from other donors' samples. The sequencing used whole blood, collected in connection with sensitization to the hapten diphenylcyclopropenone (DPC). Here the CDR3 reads CASSGQGSRPEKLFF. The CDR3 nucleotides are TGTGCCAGCAGTGGACAGGGGTCCAGACCCGAAAAACTGTTTTTT.